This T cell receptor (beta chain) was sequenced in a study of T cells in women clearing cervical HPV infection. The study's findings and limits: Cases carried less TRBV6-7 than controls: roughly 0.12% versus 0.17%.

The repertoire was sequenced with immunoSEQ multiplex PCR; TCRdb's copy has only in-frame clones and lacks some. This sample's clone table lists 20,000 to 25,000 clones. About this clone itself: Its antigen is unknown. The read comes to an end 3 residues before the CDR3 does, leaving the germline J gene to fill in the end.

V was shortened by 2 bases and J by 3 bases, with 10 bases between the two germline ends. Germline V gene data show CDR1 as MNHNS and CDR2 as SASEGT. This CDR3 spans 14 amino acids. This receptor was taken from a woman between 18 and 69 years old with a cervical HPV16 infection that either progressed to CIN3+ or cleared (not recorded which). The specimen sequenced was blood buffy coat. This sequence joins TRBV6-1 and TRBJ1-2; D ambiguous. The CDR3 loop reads CASSEFGVDYGYTF. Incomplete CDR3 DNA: TGTGCCAGCAGTGAATTCGGGGTTGACTATGGC.